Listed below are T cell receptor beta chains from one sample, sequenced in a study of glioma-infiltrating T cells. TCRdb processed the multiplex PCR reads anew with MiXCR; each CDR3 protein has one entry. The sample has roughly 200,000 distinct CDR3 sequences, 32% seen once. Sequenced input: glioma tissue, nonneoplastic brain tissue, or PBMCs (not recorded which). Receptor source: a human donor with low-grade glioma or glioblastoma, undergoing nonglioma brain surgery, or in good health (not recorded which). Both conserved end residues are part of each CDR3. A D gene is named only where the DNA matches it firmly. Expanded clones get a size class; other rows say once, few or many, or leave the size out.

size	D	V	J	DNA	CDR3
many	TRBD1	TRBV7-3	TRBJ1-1	TGTGCCAGCAGCTTAAGGGGAGGGACAGGGTTATTGAACACTGAAGCTTTCTTT	CASSLRGGTGLLNTEAFF
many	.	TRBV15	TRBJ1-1	TGTGCCACCAAAAGGGGGAACACTGAAGCTTTCTTT	CATKRGNTEAFF
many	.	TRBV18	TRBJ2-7	TGTGCCAGCTCATTGAATCAGGGGGGCGAGCAGTACTTC	CASSLNQGGEQYF
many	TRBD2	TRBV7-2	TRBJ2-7	TGTGCCAGCAGCTTAAAGGGGACTAGCGGCTACGAGCAGTACTTC	CASSLKGTSGYEQYF
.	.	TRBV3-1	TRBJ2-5	TGTGCCAGCAGCCCAACGGTTGGACATAGAGAGACCCAGGACTTC	CASSPTVGHRETQDF
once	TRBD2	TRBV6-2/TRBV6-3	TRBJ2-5	TGTGCCAGCAGTTACCGGGGACTAGCGGGAGTCCGATGGGGGGGCCAAGAGACCAAGTACTTC	CASSYRGLAGVRWGGQETKYF
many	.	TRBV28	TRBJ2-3	TGTGCCAGCAGGGAAGGACCGCAAAGCACAGATACGCAGTATTTT	CASREGPQSTDTQYF
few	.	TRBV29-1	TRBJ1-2	TGCAGCGCAGAAGGAGGGGTTGACTATGGCTACACCTTC	CSAEGGVDYGYTF
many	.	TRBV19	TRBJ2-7	TGTGCCAGTACCCCCGGACAGCTTCTTGGCGGGGAGCAGTACTTC	CASTPGQLLGGEQYF
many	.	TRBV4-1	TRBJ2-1	TGCGCCAGCAGCCAACGTAGTTTAAATGAGCAGTTCTTC	CASSQRSLNEQFF
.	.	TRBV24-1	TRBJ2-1	TGTGCCACCAGTGAGGACAGTACCAATGAGCAGTTCTTC	CATSEDSTNEQFF
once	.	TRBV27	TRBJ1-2	TGTGCCAGCAGTCCGGAGGGTGCTTATGGCCGCACCTTC	CASSPEGAYGRTF